Below are 29 T cell receptor beta chains sequenced from a single sample in a study of blood T cell repertoires in COVID-19. Clones were read by immunoSEQ multiplex PCR, and TCRdb kept only the in-frame ones, dropping some. The sample contains 56,000 or so clones, about nine tenths of which appear only once. Sequenced material: peripheral blood. These receptors were collected from a human donor in a cohort sampled during active COVID-19.

J is TRBJ2-1 and V is TRBV9, with 11 positions matching TRBD2. J lost 4 bases, V lost 7 bases, and 7 bases had no gene match. This CDR3 has 15 amino acids. The germline V gene has CDR1 SGDLS and CDR2 YYNGEE. The CDR3 DNA is TGTGCCAGCTCTAGGACTAGCGGGTCTTACAATGAGCAGTTCTTC. This gives the protein CASSRTSGSYNEQFF.

This clone was seen only once. The rearrangement joins TRBV6-5 to TRBJ1-6; a weak D match, TRBD1 (5 bases). This CDR3 is built from 14 residues. V lost 7 bases and J lost 6, with 13 bases in between. The germline V gene encodes CDR1 MNHEY and CDR2 SVGAGI. The CDR3 bases are TGTGCCAGCACCCAAGGGGCTCCTAATTCACCCCTCCACTTT. This encodes CASTQGAPNSPLHF.

The chain is built from TRBV7-8 and TRBJ2-7, with a weak D call TRBD2 (5 bases). Germline CDR1 reads SGHVS; CDR2 reads FQNEAQ. The CDR3 sequence is 15 residues long. V lost 5 bases and J lost 2, with 16 bases in between. The CDR3 region is CASSLSGEPAYEQYF. CDR3 coding DNA: TGTGCCAGCAGCCTGAGCGGCGAACCAGCCTACGAGCAGTACTTC.

The chain combines TRBV30 with TRBJ1-2, with D maybe TRBD1 (5 bases). With 5 bases removed from V and 2 bases from J, the gap between germline ends came to 9 bases. The CDR3 runs to 12 residues. Germline values: CDR1 GTSNPN, CDR2 SVGIG (reference sequence). DNA for the CDR3: TGTGCCTGGTTTAGGGGAAACTATGGCTACACCTTC. Encoded protein: CAWFRGNYGYTF.

This clone has only a few counts. The CDR3 DNA reads as TGTGCCAGTTCCGGGACAGGGCTAGCCAAAAACATTCAGTACTTC. Its protein product is CASSGTGLAKNIQYF. This rearrangement joins TRBV18 to TRBJ2-4, with 9 positions matching TRBD1. The V and J ends lost 9 bases and 0 bases, in that order; junction bases with no gene match: 6. The V gene's germline CDR1 is KGHSH and CDR2 LQKENI. This CDR3 contains 15 residues. Combining the CDR3 with reference TRBV18 and TRBJ2-4 gives the whole variable domain NAGVMQNPRHLVRRRGQEARLRCSPMKGHSHVYWYRQLPEEGLKFMVYLQKENIIDESGMPKERFSAEFPKEGPSILRIQQVVRGDSAAYFCASSGTGLAKNIQYFGAGTRLSVL.

The V call is TRBV19, the J call TRBJ2-2; 8 nucleotides match TRBD2. Germline V gene sequence: CDR1 LNHDA, CDR2 SQIVND (reference sequence). The junction had 7 bases not matched to a gene; V was cut back by 5 bases and J by 5 bases. CDR3 length: 15 residues. CDR3 sequence reads: CASSRATSATGELFF. The CDR3 DNA is TGTGCCAGTAGTCGAGCGACTAGCGCGACCGGGGAGCTGTTTTTT.

The rearrangement joins TRBV9 to TRBJ2-7; weak D call: TRBD1 (5 bases). The CDR3 extends over 14 amino acids. The germline gives CDR1 SGDLS, CDR2 YYNGEE. Trimming took 0 bases from V and 2 from J, leaving 9 bases between them. In DNA form, the CDR3 reads TGTGCCAGCAGCGTAGCTCAGGGCACCTACGAGCAGTACTTC. Translated: CASSVAQGTYEQYF.

This clone has just one count. The J gene is TRBJ2-1, the V gene TRBV7-8, with D possibly TRBD2 on 6 matching bases. Germline lookup yields CDR1 SGHVS and CDR2 FQNEAQ. This CDR3 comprises 14 residues. V gave up 8 bases and J gave up 0 bases, with 11 bases separating them. Here the CDR3 reads CASGTSNSYNEQFF. The CDR3 coding sequence is TGTGCCAGCGGCACTAGCAACTCCTACAATGAGCAGTTCTTC.

V and J are TRBV9 and TRBJ2-3, with a weak D call TRBD1 (5 bases). Trimming pared 4 bases from V and 3 bases from J, leaving 12 bases between. CDR1 is SGDLS, CDR2 YYNGEE, per germline. CDR3 length: 14 residues. This chain's CDR3 is CASSPRTLTDTQYF. CDR3 nucleotide sequence: TGTGCCAGCAGCCCCCGGACATTGACAGATACGCAGTATTTT.

The CDR3: CASSPGGQGVTRLFF. CDR3 sequence (DNA): TGTGCCAGCAGCCCCGGGGGACAGGGGGTGACAAGACTGTTTTTT. V is TRBV5-6 and J is TRBJ1-4; 11 bases align to TRBD1. V was pared by 4 bases and J by 13 bases, with 12 bases of the junction left unmatched. Germline V gives CDR1 SGHDT, CDR2 YYEEEE. This CDR3 is 15 amino acids long. Supplemented by reference TRBV5-6 and TRBJ1-4, the full variable domain reads DAGVTQSPTHLIKTRGQQVTLRCSPKSGHDTVSWYQQALGQGPQFIFQYYEEEERQRGNFPDRFSGHQFPNYSSELNVNALLLGDSALYLCASSPGGQGVTRLFFGSGTQLSVL.

This chain links TRBV28 with TRBJ2-2; 15 nucleotides align to TRBD2. Germline-derived CDR1 and CDR2 are MDHEN and SYDVKM. Trimming took 9 bases from V and 8 from J; bases not matched to a gene: 10. This CDR3 has 16 residues. In nucleotides, the CDR3 is TGTGCCAGTCGGACTAGCGGGAGGGCTGCATGGGGGGAGCTGTTTTTT. Encoded protein: CASRTSGRAAWGELFF. The full variable domain, its missing parts supplied by reference TRBV28 and TRBJ2-2, is DVKVTQSSRYLVKRTGEKVFLECVQDMDHENMFWYRQDPGLGLRLIYFSYDVKMKEKGDIPEGYSVSREKKERFSLILESASTNQTSMYLCASRTSGRAAWGELFFGEGSRLTVL.

The chain has TRBV2 and TRBJ2-5; the D is unclear. CDR1 is SNHLY and CDR2 is FYNNEI in the germline V gene. V was cut by 6 bases and J by 5 bases, with 13 bases left in between. CDR3 length equals 13 residues. The CDR3, as DNA: TGTGCCAGCAGGGCGTTTTTGAGGGAGACCCAGTACTTC. Translating gives CASRAFLRETQYF.

The chain has TRBV5-1 and TRBJ2-5; 10 nucleotides align to TRBD2. Unmatched junction bases numbered 6, after V lost 0 bases and J lost 4 bases. Germline-derived CDR1 and CDR2 are SGHRS and YFSETQ. The CDR3 spans 16 residues. In DNA, the CDR3 is TGCGCCAGCAGCTTGGGGACAGCGGGAGGGGTAGAGACCCAGTACTTC. Translation gives CASSLGTAGGVETQYF. The full variable domain, completed using reference TRBV5-1 and TRBJ2-5, is KAGVTQTPRYLIKTRGQQVTLSCSPISGHRSVSWYQQTPGQGLQFLFEYFSETQRNKGNFPGRFSGRQFSNSRSEMNVSTLELGDSALYLCASSLGTAGGVETQYFGPGTRLLVL.

This clone has just a few counts. The rearrangement links TRBV11-1 to TRBJ2-7, with TRBD2 matching 12 bases. Germline-derived CDR1 and CDR2 are SGHAT and FQDESV (reference sequence). The V gene end was trimmed by 4 bases and the J gene end by 0 bases; junction bases not matched to a gene: 1. This CDR3 comprises 15 residues. CDR3 DNA sequence: TGTGCCAGCAGCTCGGGACTAGCGGGCTCCTACGAGCAGTACTTC. Encoded protein: CASSSGLAGSYEQYF. The variable domain in full, with the rest retrieved from reference TRBV11-1 and TRBJ2-7, is EAEVAQSPRYKITEKSQAVAFWCDPISGHATLYWYRQILGQGPELLVQFQDESVVDDSQLPKDRFSAERLKGVDSTLKIQPAELGDSAMYLCASSSGLAGSYEQYFGPGTRLTVT.

The chain recombines TRBV15 with TRBJ1-6; no clear D gene. Deletions cut 5 bases from V and 7 bases from J, with 9 bases between. The CDR3 covers 13 residues. The germline gives CDR1 LNHNV, CDR2 YYDKDF (reference sequence). In DNA, the CDR3 is TGTGCCACCAGCGAACAGTTAAATTCACCCCTCCACTTT. Its protein is CATSEQLNSPLHF. Using reference TRBV15 and TRBJ1-6 for the parts outside the CDR3, the full variable domain is DAMVIQNPRYQVTQFGKPVTLSCSQTLNHNVMYWYQQKSSQAPKLLFHYYDKDFNNEADTPDNFQSRRPNTSFCFLDIRSPGLGDTAMYLCATSEQLNSPLHFGNGTRLTVT.

This clone was picked up a small number of times. This chain connects TRBV9 to TRBJ2-3; 15 positions match TRBD2. The CDR3 is made up of 17 amino acids. J lost 15 bases, V lost 0 bases, and 14 bases had no gene match. CDR1 is SGDLS, CDR2 YYNGEE, per germline. CDR3 protein: CASSVGGSGTSGGTAYF. CDR3 bases: TGTGCCAGCAGCGTAGGCGGATCGGGGACTAGCGGGGGGACAGCCTATTTT. The full variable domain, rest sourced from reference TRBV9 and TRBJ2-3, is DSGVTQTPKHLITATGQRVTLRCSPRSGDLSVYWYQQSLDQGLQFLIQYYNGEERAKGNILERFSAQQFPDLHSELNLSSLELGDSALYFCASSVGGSGTSGGTAYFGPGTRLTVL.

This chain uses TRBV28 with TRBJ2-7; TRBD1 agrees at 8 bases. V shed 1 base, J shed 2 bases, and the junction held 4 bases outside the gene matches. CDR3 length: 15 amino acids. Per germline, CDR1 MDHEN and CDR2 SYDVKM. CDR3 bases: TGTGCCAGCAGTTTATCGACAGGGGTACCCTACGAGCAGTACTTC. Translation gives CASSLSTGVPYEQYF.

J is TRBJ2-1 and V is TRBV4-1; possibly TRBD2 for D (7 bases). CDR1 is MGHRA, CDR2 YSYEKL, per germline. The CDR3 has 15 residues. Trimming pared 2 bases from V and 7 bases from J, leaving 15 bases between. The CDR3 DNA sequence: TGCGCCAGCAGCCAACTTGGGAGGGGGAAGAATGAGCAGTTCTTC. It is translated as CASSQLGRGKNEQFF.

This chain joins TRBV27 and TRBJ2-7; TRBD1 matches at 7 bases. Germline V CDR1 and CDR2: MNHEY, SMNVEV (reference sequence). V dropped 0 bases and J dropped 6; count of bases not matched to a gene: 5. CDR3 length: 14 residues. CDR3 in amino acids: CASSLSPRGREQYF. The CDR3, as DNA: TGTGCCAGCAGTTTATCGCCAAGGGGGCGCGAGCAGTACTTC.

This chain links TRBV3-1 (or the pseudogene TRBV3-2) with TRBJ1-1; 7 nucleotides line up with TRBD1. Germline lookup yields CDR1 LGHDT and CDR2 YNNKEL (reference sequence). The CDR3 runs to 13 residues. The junction had 2 bases not matched to a gene; V was cut back by 2 bases and J by 5 bases. The DNA for the CDR3 is TGTGCCAGCAGCCAAAACAGGGGAACTGAAGCTTTCTTT. This translates into CASSQNRGTEAFF.

The table lists this clone with a few counts. This chain connects TRBV12-3 or TRBV12-4 to TRBJ2-7; 7 bases fit TRBD2. The CDR3 consists of 13 residues. The V segment lost 6 bases and the J segment 6 bases; nucleotides outside the gene matches: 8. The CDR3 loop reads CASSPAGRTEQYF. Written as DNA, the CDR3 is TGTGCCAGCAGCCCCGCCGGGAGGACCGAGCAGTACTTC.

The CDR3 protein is CASTRQAARGNTIYF. The CDR3 DNA reads as TGTGCCAGTACCCGACAGGCAGCTCGGGGAAACACCATATATTTT. J is TRBJ1-3 and V is TRBV19, with TRBD1 as a possible D gene (6 bases). The germline V gene encodes CDR1 LNHDA and CDR2 SQIVND (reference sequence). CDR3 length: 15 amino acids. V gave up 7 bases and J gave up 4 bases, with 17 bases separating them.

This chain uses TRBV9 with TRBJ1-5, with a weak D call TRBD1 (5 bases). This CDR3 comprises 16 residues. With 5 bases removed from V and 2 bases from J, the gap between germline ends came to 17 bases. Germline loops: CDR1 SGDLS, CDR2 YYNGEE. The CDR3 protein is CASRTNPGRGNQPQHF. CDR3 DNA sequence: TGTGCCAGCAGGACCAACCCGGGCAGGGGCAATCAGCCCCAGCATTTT.

The genes are TRBV19 and TRBJ1-6; D is uncertain. CDR3 size: 13 residues. Per the germline V gene, CDR1 is LNHDA and CDR2 is SQIVND (reference sequence). Trimming removed 5 bases from V and 10 bases from J, with 12 bases in between. As DNA, the CDR3 is TGTGCCAGTAGTGGAGGACGCTTCTCACCCCTCCACTTT. Protein product: CASSGGRFSPLHF.

V is TRBV7-3 and J is TRBJ1-6, with a weak D call TRBD1 (5 bases). CDR1 SGHTA and CDR2 FQGTGA come from the germline V gene. Trimming stripped 1 base from V and 7 bases from J, with 14 bases between. This CDR3 comprises 16 residues. CDR3 DNA: TGTGCCAGCAGCTTAAGTCGTTGGGGCACGAATTCACCCCTCCACTTT. It yields the protein CASSLSRWGTNSPLHF.

V usage is TRBV19 and J usage is TRBJ2-7, with a possible D match to TRBD1 (6 bases). Germline lookup yields CDR1 LNHDA and CDR2 SQIVND (reference sequence). This CDR3 has 15 residues. Trimming stripped 2 bases from V and 3 bases from J, with 14 bases between. CDR3 coding DNA: TGTGCCAGTAGTATAACCAACCCCAGGGGCTACGAGCAGTACTTC. It yields the protein CASSITNPRGYEQYF.

The chain joins TRBV15 to TRBJ2-7; D is perhaps TRBD2 (5 bases). V gave up 0 bases and J gave up 4 bases, with 16 bases separating them. Germline values: CDR1 LNHNV, CDR2 YYDKDF (reference sequence). The CDR3 is 16 amino acids. The CDR3 is CATSRDRASRSYEQYF. The DNA of the CDR3 is TGTGCCACCAGCAGAGATAGGGCTAGCAGAAGTTACGAGCAGTACTTC.

V usage is TRBV27 and J usage is TRBJ2-2, with 14 bases identical to TRBD2. The CDR3 has 18 amino acids. Germline trimming cut 5 bases from V and 1 base from J; bases unmatched to any gene: 6. Germline lookup yields CDR1 MNHEY and CDR2 SMNVEV (reference sequence). The CDR3 is CASSKTSGRAWNTGELFF. CDR3 sequence (DNA): TGTGCCAGCAGTAAGACTAGCGGGAGGGCCTGGAACACCGGGGAGCTGTTTTTT.

CDR3 bases: TGTGCCAGCAGGGGCGGGCAGGGGTGGTTCTTC. Amino acids: CASRGGQGWFF. The V gene is TRBV2, the J gene TRBJ2-1; maybe TRBD1 (6 bases). There are 11 residues in the CDR3. Germline CDR1 and CDR2: SNHLY and FYNNEI. Trimming removed 6 bases at V and 15 bases at J, with 15 bases between.